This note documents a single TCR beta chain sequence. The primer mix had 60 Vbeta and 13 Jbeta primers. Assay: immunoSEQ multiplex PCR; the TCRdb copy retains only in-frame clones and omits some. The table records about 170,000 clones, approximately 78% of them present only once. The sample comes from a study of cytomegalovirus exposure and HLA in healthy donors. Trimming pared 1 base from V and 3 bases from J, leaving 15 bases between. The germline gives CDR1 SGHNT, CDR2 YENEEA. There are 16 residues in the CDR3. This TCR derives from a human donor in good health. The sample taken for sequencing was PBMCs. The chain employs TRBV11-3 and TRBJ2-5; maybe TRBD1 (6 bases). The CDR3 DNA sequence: TGTGCCAGCAGCTTAGTAGGAGGCAGGGGTAAAGAGACCCAGTACTTC. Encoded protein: CASSLVGGRGKETQYF.